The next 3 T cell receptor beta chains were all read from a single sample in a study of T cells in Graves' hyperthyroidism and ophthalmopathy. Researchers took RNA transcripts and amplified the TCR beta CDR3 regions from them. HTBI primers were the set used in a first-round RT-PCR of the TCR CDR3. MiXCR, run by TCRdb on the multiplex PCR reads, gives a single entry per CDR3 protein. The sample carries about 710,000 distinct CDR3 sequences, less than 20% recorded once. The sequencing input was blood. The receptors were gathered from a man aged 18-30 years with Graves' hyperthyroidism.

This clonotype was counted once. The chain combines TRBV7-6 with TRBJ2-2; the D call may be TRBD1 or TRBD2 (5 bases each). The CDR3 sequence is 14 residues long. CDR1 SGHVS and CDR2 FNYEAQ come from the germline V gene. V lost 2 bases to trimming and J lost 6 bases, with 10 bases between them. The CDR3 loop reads CASSLKGTAGELFF. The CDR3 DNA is TGTGCCAGCAGCTTAAAAGGGACCGCCGGGGAGCTGTTTTTT.

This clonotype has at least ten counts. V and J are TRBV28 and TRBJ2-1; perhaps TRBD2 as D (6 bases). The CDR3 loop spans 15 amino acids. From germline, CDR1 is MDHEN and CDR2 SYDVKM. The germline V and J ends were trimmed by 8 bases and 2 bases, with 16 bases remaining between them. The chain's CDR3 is CASQEGRRTYNEQFF. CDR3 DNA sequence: TGTGCCAGCCAGGAGGGGAGAAGGACCTACAATGAGCAGTTCTTC.

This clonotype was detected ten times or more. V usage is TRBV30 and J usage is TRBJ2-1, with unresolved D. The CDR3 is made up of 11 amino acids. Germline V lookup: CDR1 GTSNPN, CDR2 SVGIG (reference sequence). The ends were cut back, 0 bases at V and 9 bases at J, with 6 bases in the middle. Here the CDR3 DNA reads TGTGCCTGGAGTGTCCTGGGTGAGCAGTTCTTC. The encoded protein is CAWSVLGEQFF. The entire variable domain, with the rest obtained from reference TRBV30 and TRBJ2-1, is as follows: SQTIHQWPATLVQPVGSPLSLECTVEGTSNPNLYWYRQAAGRGLQLLFYSVGIGQISSEVPQNLSASRPQDRQFILSSKKLLLSDSGFYLCAWSVLGEQFFGPGTRLTVL.